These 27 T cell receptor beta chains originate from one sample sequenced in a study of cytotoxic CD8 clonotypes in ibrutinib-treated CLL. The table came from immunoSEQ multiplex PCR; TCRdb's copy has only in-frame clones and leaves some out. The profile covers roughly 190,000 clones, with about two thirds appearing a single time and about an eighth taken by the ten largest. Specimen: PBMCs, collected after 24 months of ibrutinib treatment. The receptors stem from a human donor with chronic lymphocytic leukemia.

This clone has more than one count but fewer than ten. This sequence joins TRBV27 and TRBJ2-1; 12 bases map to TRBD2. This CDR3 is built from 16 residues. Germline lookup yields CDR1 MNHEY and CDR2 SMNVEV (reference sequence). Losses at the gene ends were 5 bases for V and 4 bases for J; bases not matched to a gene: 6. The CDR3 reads CASSQTSGRWYNEQFF. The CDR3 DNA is TGTGCCAGCAGTCAGACTAGCGGGAGATGGTACAATGAGCAGTTCTTC.

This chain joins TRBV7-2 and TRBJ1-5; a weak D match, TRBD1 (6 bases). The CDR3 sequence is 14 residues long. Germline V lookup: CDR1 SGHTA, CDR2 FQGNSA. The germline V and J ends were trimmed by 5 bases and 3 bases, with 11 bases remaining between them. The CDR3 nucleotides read TGTGCCAGCAGCCTGGACAGATACAATCAGCCCCAGCATTTT. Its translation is CASSLDRYNQPQHF.

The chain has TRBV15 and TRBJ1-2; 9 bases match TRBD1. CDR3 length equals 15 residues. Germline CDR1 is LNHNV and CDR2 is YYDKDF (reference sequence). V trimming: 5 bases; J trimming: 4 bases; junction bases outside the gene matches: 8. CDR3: CATSADRGPLYGYTF. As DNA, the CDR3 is TGTGCCACCAGCGCGGACAGGGGCCCTCTCTATGGCTACACCTTC.

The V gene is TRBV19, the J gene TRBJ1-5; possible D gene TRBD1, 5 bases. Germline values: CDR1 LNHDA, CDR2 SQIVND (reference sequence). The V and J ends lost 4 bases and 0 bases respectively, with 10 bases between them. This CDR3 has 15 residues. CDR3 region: CASSTPTDSNQPQHF. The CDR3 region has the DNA TGTGCCAGTAGTACCCCGACAGATAGCAATCAGCCCCAGCATTTT.

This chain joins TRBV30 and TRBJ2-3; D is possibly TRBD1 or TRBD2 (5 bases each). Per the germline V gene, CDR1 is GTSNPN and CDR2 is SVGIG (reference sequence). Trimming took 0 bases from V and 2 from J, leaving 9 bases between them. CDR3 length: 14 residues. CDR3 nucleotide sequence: TGTGCCTGGAGTGTCGGGGCCATCACAGATACGCAGTATTTT. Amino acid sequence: CAWSVGAITDTQYF.

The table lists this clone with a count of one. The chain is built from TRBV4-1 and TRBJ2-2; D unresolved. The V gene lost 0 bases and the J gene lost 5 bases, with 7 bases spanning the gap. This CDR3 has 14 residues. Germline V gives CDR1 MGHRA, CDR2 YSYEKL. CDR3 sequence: CASSQDMGTGELFF. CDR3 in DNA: TGCGCCAGCAGCCAAGATATGGGGACCGGGGAGCTGTTTTTT.

CDR3 sequence: CASSVEAMNTEAFF. The CDR3 DNA reads TGTGCCAGCAGCGTAGAAGCTATGAACACTGAAGCTTTCTTT. V is TRBV9 and J is TRBJ1-1; D unresolved. The CDR3 loop spans 14 amino acids. V shed 0 bases and J shed 0 bases, with 6 bases lying between them. CDR1 and CDR2 from the germline V gene are SGDLS and YYNGEE.

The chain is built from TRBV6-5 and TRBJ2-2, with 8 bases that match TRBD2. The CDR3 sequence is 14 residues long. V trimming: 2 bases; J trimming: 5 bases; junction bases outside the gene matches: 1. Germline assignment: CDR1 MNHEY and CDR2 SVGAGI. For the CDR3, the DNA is TGTGCCAGCAGTTACGCGGGAGGTACCGGGGAGCTGTTTTTT. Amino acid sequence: CASSYAGGTGELFF.

CDR3: CASSPGQLPGELFF. The CDR3 coding sequence is TGTGCCAGCAGCCCGGGACAGCTCCCCGGGGAGCTGTTTTTT. V and J are TRBV5-4 and TRBJ2-2; 7 nucleotides agree with TRBD1. This CDR3 spans 14 amino acids. V dropped 4 bases and J dropped 6; count of bases not matched to a gene: 6. CDR1 is SGHNT and CDR2 is YYREEE in the germline V gene (reference sequence). Full variable domain (rest looked up from reference TRBV5-4 and TRBJ2-2): ETGVTQSPTHLIKTRGQQVTLRCSSQSGHNTVSWYQQALGQGPQFIFQYYREEENGRGNFPPRFSGLQFPNYSSELNVNALELDDSALYLCASSPGQLPGELFFGEGSRLTVL.

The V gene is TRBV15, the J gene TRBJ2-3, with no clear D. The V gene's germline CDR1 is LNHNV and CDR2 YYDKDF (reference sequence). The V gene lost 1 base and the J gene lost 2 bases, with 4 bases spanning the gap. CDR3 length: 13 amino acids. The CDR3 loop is CATSRGLTDTQYF. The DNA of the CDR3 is TGTGCCACCAGCAGAGGTCTCACAGATACGCAGTATTTT.

The DNA for the CDR3 is TGTGCCAGCAGAAGTAGCAATGAGCAGTTCTTC. Protein sequence: CASRSSNEQFF. The gene calls are TRBV25-1 and TRBJ2-1; D gene uncertain. There are 11 residues in the CDR3. Trimming removed 6 bases at V and 6 bases at J, with 6 bases between. CDR1 and CDR2 (germline): MGHDK, SYGVNS.

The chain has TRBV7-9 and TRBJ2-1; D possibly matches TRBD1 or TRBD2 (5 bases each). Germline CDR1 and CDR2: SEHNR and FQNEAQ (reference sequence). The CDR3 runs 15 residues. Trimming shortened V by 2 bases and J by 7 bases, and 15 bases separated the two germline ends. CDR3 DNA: TGTGCCAGCAGCTTATGGGGAGTGGGGGAAAATGAGCAGTTCTTC. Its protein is CASSLWGVGENEQFF.

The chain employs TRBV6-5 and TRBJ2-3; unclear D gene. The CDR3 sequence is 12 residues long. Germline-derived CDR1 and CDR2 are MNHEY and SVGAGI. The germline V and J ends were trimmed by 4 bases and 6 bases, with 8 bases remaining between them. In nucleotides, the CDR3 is TGTGCCAGCAGTTCCAATTGGGATACGCAGTATTTT. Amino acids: CASSSNWDTQYF.

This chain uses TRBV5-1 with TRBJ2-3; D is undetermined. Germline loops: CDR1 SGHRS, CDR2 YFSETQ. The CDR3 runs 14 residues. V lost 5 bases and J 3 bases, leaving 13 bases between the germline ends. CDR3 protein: CASRAHPGTDTQYF. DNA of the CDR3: TGCGCCAGCAGGGCCCACCCTGGGACAGATACGCAGTATTTT.

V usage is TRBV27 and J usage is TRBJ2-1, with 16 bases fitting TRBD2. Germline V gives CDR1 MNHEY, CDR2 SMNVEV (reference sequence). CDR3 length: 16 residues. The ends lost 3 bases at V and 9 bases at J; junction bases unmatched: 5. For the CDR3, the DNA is TGTGCCAGCAGTTTCCTGGGACTAGCGGGAGGGAGTGAGCAGTTCTTC. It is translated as CASSFLGLAGGSEQFF.

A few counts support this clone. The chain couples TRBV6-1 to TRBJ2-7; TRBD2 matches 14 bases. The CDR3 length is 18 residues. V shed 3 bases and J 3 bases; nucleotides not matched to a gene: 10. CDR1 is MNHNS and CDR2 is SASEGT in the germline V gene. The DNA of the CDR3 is TGTGCCAGCAGTGATGGGACTAGCGGGAGACTAGGTCTCTACGAGCAGTACTTC. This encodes CASSDGTSGRLGLYEQYF.

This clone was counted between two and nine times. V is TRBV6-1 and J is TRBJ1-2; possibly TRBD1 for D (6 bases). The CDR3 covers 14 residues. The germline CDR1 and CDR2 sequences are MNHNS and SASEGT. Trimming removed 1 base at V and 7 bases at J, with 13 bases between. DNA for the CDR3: TGTGCCAGCAGTGAAGGAGGGGGGGCGTTTGGCTACACCTTC. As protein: CASSEGGGAFGYTF.

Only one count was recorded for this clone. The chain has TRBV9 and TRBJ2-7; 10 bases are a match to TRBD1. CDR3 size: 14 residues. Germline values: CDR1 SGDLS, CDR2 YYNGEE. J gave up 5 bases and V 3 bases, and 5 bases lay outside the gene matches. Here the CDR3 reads CASSAGTGVHEQYF. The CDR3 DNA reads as TGTGCCAGCAGCGCCGGGACAGGGGTTCACGAGCAGTACTTC.

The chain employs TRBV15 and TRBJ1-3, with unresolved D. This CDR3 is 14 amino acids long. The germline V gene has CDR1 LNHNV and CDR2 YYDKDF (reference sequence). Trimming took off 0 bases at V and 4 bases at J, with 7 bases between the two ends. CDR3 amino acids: CATSRDVQGNTIYF. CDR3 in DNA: TGTGCCACCAGCAGAGATGTACAGGGAAACACCATATATTTT.

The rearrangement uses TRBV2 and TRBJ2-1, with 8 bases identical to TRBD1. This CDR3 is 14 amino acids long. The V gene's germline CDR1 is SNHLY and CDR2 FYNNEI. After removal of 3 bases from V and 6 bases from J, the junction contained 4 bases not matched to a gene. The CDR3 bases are TGTGCCAGCAGTGAGCAAACAGGGGGCAATGAGCAGTTCTTC. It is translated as CASSEQTGGNEQFF.

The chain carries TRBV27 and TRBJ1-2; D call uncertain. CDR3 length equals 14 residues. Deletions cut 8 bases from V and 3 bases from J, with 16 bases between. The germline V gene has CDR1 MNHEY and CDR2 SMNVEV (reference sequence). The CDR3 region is CASSAAGFDYGYTF. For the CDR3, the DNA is TGTGCCAGCTCGGCAGCGGGTTTCGACTATGGCTACACCTTC.

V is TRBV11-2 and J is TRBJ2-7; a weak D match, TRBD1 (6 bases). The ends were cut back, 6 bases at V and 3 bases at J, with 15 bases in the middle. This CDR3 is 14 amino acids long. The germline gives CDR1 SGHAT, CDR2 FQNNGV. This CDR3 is CASRDDGQNYEQYF. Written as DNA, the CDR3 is TGTGCCAGCAGGGATGACGGACAGAACTACGAGCAGTACTTC.

CDR3 in amino acids: CASSRLIDWVEQFF. In DNA, the CDR3 is TGTGCCAGCAGCCGACTAATAGACTGGGTTGAGCAGTTCTTC. The J gene is TRBJ2-1, the V gene TRBV5-4; perhaps TRBD2 as D (5 bases). The germline V and J ends were trimmed by 4 bases and 9 bases, with 17 bases remaining between them. CDR3 size: 14 residues. Germline loops: CDR1 SGHNT, CDR2 YYREEE (reference sequence).

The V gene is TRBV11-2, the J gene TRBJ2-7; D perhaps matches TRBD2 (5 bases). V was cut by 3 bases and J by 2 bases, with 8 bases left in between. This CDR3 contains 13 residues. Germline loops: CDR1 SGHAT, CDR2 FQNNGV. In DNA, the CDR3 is TGTGCCAGCAGCTTTACTAGTCCCTACGAGCAGTACTTC. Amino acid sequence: CASSFTSPYEQYF.

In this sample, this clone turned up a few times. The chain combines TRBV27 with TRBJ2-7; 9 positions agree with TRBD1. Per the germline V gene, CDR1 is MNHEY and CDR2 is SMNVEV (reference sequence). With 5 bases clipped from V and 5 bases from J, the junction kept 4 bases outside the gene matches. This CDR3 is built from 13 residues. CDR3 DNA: TGTGCCAGCAGTCCGGGACAGGGCCACGAGCAGTACTTC. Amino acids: CASSPGQGHEQYF.

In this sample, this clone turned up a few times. The CDR3 sequence is CASSEERGIRNQPQHF. CDR3 bases: TGTGCCAGCAGTGAAGAGAGAGGAATCCGCAATCAGCCCCAGCATTTT. The chain carries TRBV2 and TRBJ1-5, with D unclear. Germline V gene data show CDR1 as SNHLY and CDR2 as FYNNEI. Trimming took 1 base from V and 2 from J, leaving 12 bases between them. This CDR3 spans 16 amino acids.

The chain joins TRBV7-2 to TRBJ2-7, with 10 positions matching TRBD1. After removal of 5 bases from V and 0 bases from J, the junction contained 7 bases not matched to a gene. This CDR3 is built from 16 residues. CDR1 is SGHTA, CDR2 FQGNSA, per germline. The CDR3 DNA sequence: TGTGCCAGCAGCCCAGACGGGACAGGGGCCTCCTACGAGCAGTACTTC. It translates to CASSPDGTGASYEQYF.